This is a list of T cell receptor beta chains from one sample in a study of OX40 agonist ivuxolimab in advanced cancers. Profiling relied on immunoSEQ multiplex PCR, and the TCRdb table lists in-frame clones only, not all of them. Among 70,000 to 80,000 clones listed, approximately 89% were seen once. The specimen comprised CD4+ or CD8+ T cells sorted from blood, sampled in a trial of the OX40 agonist ivuxolimab. These receptor sequences come from an adult with an advanced solid tumor such as melanoma, head and neck, liver or kidney cancer. Both conserved end residues are part of each CDR3. D genes are given only for firm matches. Rows may omit the clone size; those that give it use once, few, many or a size class.

j_call,v_call,clone_size,d_call,cdr3_aa,cdr3_nt
TRBJ1-1,TRBV5-8,NA,NA,CASSLASGHTEAFF,TGTGCCAGCAGCTTGGCCTCAGGACACACTGAAGCTTTCTTT
TRBJ2-3,TRBV19,NA,NA,CASLVAGTDTQYF,TGTGCCTCGCTGGTAGCTGGCACAGATACGCAGTATTTT
TRBJ1-5,TRBV12-5,NA,NA,CASGLVQSATGQPQHF,TGTGCTAGTGGTTTGGTACAATCGGCAACGGGGCAGCCCCAGCATTTT
TRBJ1-1,TRBV30,NA,NA,CAWGAIGNTEAFF,TGTGCCTGGGGAGCGATCGGGAACACTGAAGCTTTCTTT
TRBJ2-3,TRBV5-1,NA,TRBD1,CASSFRQGSTDTQYF,TGCGCCAGCAGCTTTCGACAGGGGAGCACAGATACGCAGTATTTT
TRBJ2-5,TRBV5-4,NA,NA,CASSRDPSSWETQYF,TGTGCCAGCAGCCGAGATCCTAGCTCCTGGGAGACCCAGTACTTC
TRBJ1-3,TRBV14,NA,TRBD1,CASSLRQGDSPTSGNTIYF,TGTGCCAGCAGCCTTCGACAGGGGGACTCTCCAACCTCTGGAAACACCATATATTTT
TRBJ1-4,TRBV5-1,NA,NA,CASSLTASGSNEKLFF,TGCGCCAGCAGCTTGACGGCGTCGGGTAGTAATGAAAAACTGTTTTTT
TRBJ1-4,TRBV28,NA,TRBD1,CASCFTGGFEKLFF,TGTGCCAGCTGCTTCACAGGGGGCTTTGAAAAACTGTTTTTT
TRBJ2-1,TRBV6-1,NA,NA,CASSSSGLSYNEQFF,TGTGCCAGCAGTTCCAGCGGCCTCTCCTACAATGAGCAGTTCTTC
TRBJ1-5,TRBV10-2,NA,NA,CASSEGSQPQHF,TGCGCCAGCAGTGAGGGTTCTCAGCCCCAGCATTTT
TRBJ1-6,TRBV18,NA,NA,CASSRTPLGSSYNSPLHF,TGTGCCAGCTCCCGGACACCGTTGGGGAGCTCCTATAATTCACCCCTCCACTTT
TRBJ1-5,TRBV10-3,NA,NA,CAISATGQGNQPQHF,TGTGCCATCAGTGCCACTGGGCAGGGCAATCAGCCCCAGCATTTT
TRBJ2-7,TRBV29-1,NA,TRBD2,CSVGAGGNYEQYF,TGCAGCGTGGGAGCGGGAGGGAACTACGAGCAGTACTTC
TRBJ1-4,TRBV7-2,NA,NA,CASSYGTHGGLFF,TGTGCCAGCAGCTACGGGACTCATGGGGGACTGTTTTTT
TRBJ2-1,TRBV6-4,once,NA,CASSRDSFSYNEQFF,TGTGCCAGCTCCCGAGACTCCTTCTCCTACAATGAGCAGTTCTTC
TRBJ2-7,TRBV29-1,once,TRBD2,CSVRTSFSYEQYF,TGCAGCGTTCGGACTAGTTTCTCCTACGAGCAGTACTTC
TRBJ2-3,TRBV15,NA,NA,CATSLKGGSWGKSTDTQYF,TGTGCCACCAGCCTAAAAGGGGGTAGTTGGGGGAAAAGCACAGATACGCAGTATTTT
TRBJ2-1,TRBV5-4,few,NA,CASSLEKTNQEQFF,TGTGCCAGCAGCTTGGAGAAGACTAATCAAGAGCAGTTCTTC
TRBJ1-3,TRBV19,NA,NA,CASTLGRSSGNTIYF,TGTGCCAGTACCCTCGGGAGGTCCTCTGGAAACACCATATATTTT
TRBJ2-7,TRBV5-4,NA,NA,CASSQDGSF,TGTGCCAGCAGCCAGGACGGCAGTTTC
TRBJ2-6,TRBV25-1,NA,TRBD1,CASSARGTDYSGANVLTF,TGTGCCAGCAGTGCAAGGGGGACAGATTATTCTGGGGCCAACGTCCTGACTTTC
TRBJ1-4,TRBV6-4,NA,NA,CASSESAGGLGKLFF,TGTGCCAGCAGTGAATCGGCGGGTGGGCTGGGAAAACTGTTTTTT
TRBJ2-3,TRBV29-1,few,NA,CSVEWLGSTDTQYF,TGCAGCGTTGAATGGCTGGGAAGCACAGATACGCAGTATTTT
TRBJ2-3,TRBV29-1,once,NA,CSVLPADTQYF,TGCAGCGTTCTTCCAGCAGATACGCAGTATTTT
TRBJ2-7,TRBV10-2,NA,TRBD1,CASSLDRAAYEQYF,TGCGCCAGCAGTCTGGACAGGGCCGCCTACGAGCAGTACTTC
TRBJ1-2,TRBV27,once,TRBD1,CASSEQGRSAFYGYTF,TGTGCCAGCAGTGAACAGGGGCGGTCGGCCTTCTATGGCTACACCTTC
TRBJ2-2,TRBV7-6,once,NA,CASGSRSNTGELFF,TGTGCCAGCGGCAGTCGGTCGAACACCGGGGAGCTGTTTTTT
TRBJ2-3,TRBV9,NA,TRBD2,CASGAGKDTQYF,TGTGCCAGCGGAGCGGGGAAAGATACGCAGTATTTT
TRBJ1-1,TRBV5-1,NA,NA,CASSLVTGTEAFF,TGCGCCAGCAGCTTGGTAACCGGCACTGAAGCTTTCTTT
TRBJ2-1,TRBV28,NA,NA,CASSLVRDVNNEQFF,TGTGCCAGCAGTTTGGTGAGGGACGTCAACAATGAGCAGTTCTTC
TRBJ2-3,TRBV7-3,once,TRBD2,CASRSPGLAGSTDTQYF,TGTGCCAGCAGATCCCCGGGACTAGCGGGAAGCACAGATACGCAGTATTTT
TRBJ1-2,TRBV7-2,NA,NA,CASSPPWAGQQGYTF,TGTGCCAGCAGCCCCCCGTGGGCGGGACAACAGGGCTACACCTTC
TRBJ2-2,TRBV4-1,NA,NA,CASSHETGTGELFF,TGCGCCAGCAGCCACGAGACAGGAACCGGGGAGCTGTTTTTT
TRBJ2-7,TRBV6-1,NA,NA,CASADQRWSEQYF,TGTGCCAGCGCGGACCAGAGATGGAGCGAGCAGTACTTC
TRBJ2-2,TRBV21-1,NA,NA,CALTSGELFF,TGTGCCCTAACTTCCGGGGAGCTGTTTTTT
TRBJ1-1,TRBV28,NA,NA,CASRPTVGTEAFF,TGTGCCAGCAGACCGACAGTGGGGACTGAAGCTTTCTTT
TRBJ2-2,TRBV5-1,NA,NA,CASSLGASSGELFF,TGCGCCAGCAGCTTGGGTGCATCTAGCGGGGAGCTGTTTTTT
TRBJ2-7,TRBV10-3,NA,TRBD1,CAIKPGTGSYEQYF,TGTGCCATCAAACCGGGGACAGGTTCCTACGAGCAGTACTTC
TRBJ2-6,TRBV7-3,NA,NA,CASSSTGEGFPYSGANVLTF,TGTGCCAGCAGCTCGACAGGGGAGGGGTTCCCTTACTCTGGGGCCAACGTCCTGACTTTC